Shown below are 25 T cell receptor beta chains from a single sample sequenced in a study of cytomegalovirus exposure and HLA in healthy donors. The PCR employed 60 Vbeta primers together with 13 Jbeta primers. Sequencing used immunoSEQ multiplex PCR; TCRdb keeps in-frame clones, though not all of them. The sample gives roughly 130,000 clones, 65% to 90% of which show up once; about 1.2% is in the top ten. Source material: PBMCs. The source is a girl aged 2-10 years in good health and CMV-seronegative.

J is TRBJ1-4 and V is TRBV19; no definite D call. The length of the CDR3 is 14 residues. CDR1 and CDR2 from the germline V gene are LNHDA and SQIVND (reference sequence). Deletions cut 1 base from V and 8 bases from J, with 11 bases between. The DNA for the CDR3 is TGTGCCAGTAGTATAGGTCCCACGGGGGAAAAACTGTTTTTT. It encodes CASSIGPTGEKLFF.

V usage is TRBV6-5 and J usage is TRBJ2-7; D gene unclear. V lost 7 bases to trimming and J lost 0 bases, with 13 bases between them. The CDR3 covers 14 residues. Germline assignment: CDR1 MNHEY and CDR2 SVGAGI. The CDR3 reads CASTRRRSSYEQYF. DNA of the CDR3: TGTGCCAGCACGAGACGGAGAAGCTCCTACGAGCAGTACTTC.

This clone was counted once. The CDR3 loop reads CASRAPGLFGYNEQFF. The CDR3 DNA sequence: TGTGCCAGCAGGGCTCCAGGGCTATTTGGCTACAATGAGCAGTTCTTC. The J gene is TRBJ2-1, the V gene TRBV28; D is possibly TRBD1 (5 bases). The V gene's germline CDR1 is MDHEN and CDR2 SYDVKM. The CDR3 consists of 16 residues. The V and J ends lost 6 bases and 3 bases respectively, with 18 bases between them.

V is TRBV4-3 and J is TRBJ2-3, with D perhaps TRBD1 (6 bases). Looked up from germline, CDR1 is LGHNA and CDR2 is YSLEER. The CDR3 extends over 17 amino acids. Trimming stripped 0 bases from V and 0 bases from J, with 13 bases between. In DNA, the CDR3 is TGCGCCAGCAGCCAAGATAGTGTAGGGGGTAGCACAGATACGCAGTATTTT. Protein product: CASSQDSVGGSTDTQYF.

The chain uses TRBV30 and TRBJ2-2; TRBD2 might be the D (7 bases). Germline V gene data show CDR1 as GTSNPN and CDR2 as SVGIG (reference sequence). CDR3 length: 15 residues. The ends were cut back, 4 bases at V and 4 bases at J, with 16 bases in the middle. The CDR3 bases are TGTGCCTGGAAAGGTCGGGGGGCTGGCACCGGGGAGCTGTTTTTT. Amino acid sequence: CAWKGRGAGTGELFF.

The chain links TRBV9 to TRBJ2-5, with TRBD2 identical over 7 bases. CDR1 is SGDLS, CDR2 YYNGEE, per germline. The CDR3 contains 13 residues. V trimming: 7 bases; J trimming: 5 bases; junction bases outside the gene matches: 8. CDR3 nucleotides: TGTGCCAGCGGGGGGGGGAATTGGGAGACCCAGTACTTC. Encoded protein: CASGGGNWETQYF.

The gene calls are TRBV2 and TRBJ2-5, with a possible D match to TRBD1 (6 bases). The V end lost 5 bases, the J end lost 4 bases, and 11 bases lay between the germline ends. This CDR3 is built from 13 residues. CDR1 SNHLY and CDR2 FYNNEI come from the germline V gene. The CDR3 spells CASSRDRTETQYF. The CDR3 region has the DNA TGTGCCAGCAGTCGAGACAGGACAGAGACCCAGTACTTC.

The CDR3 region is CASSFTGYNEQFF. The CDR3 DNA follows: TGTGCCAGCAGCTTCACAGGGTACAATGAGCAGTTCTTC. The chain carries TRBV6-5 and TRBJ2-1; D might be TRBD1 (6 bases). CDR3 size: 13 residues. CDR1 is MNHEY, CDR2 SVGAGI, per germline. Trimming stripped 6 bases from V and 4 bases from J, with 10 bases between.

The chain carries TRBV7-2 and TRBJ1-2; a weak D match, TRBD1 (6 bases). Trimming removed 4 bases at V and 4 bases at J, with 13 bases between. The CDR3 runs to 14 residues. Looked up from germline, CDR1 is SGHTA and CDR2 is FQGNSA. CDR3 nucleotides: TGTGCCAGCAGCTCGAACAGGGCCGGCTATGGCTACACCTTC. Protein sequence: CASSSNRAGYGYTF.

In this sample, this clone turned up a few times. This chain links TRBV5-1 with TRBJ2-7; weak D call: TRBD2 (6 bases). This CDR3 is built from 14 residues. V was trimmed by 2 bases and J by 2 bases, leaving 11 bases between them. CDR1 is SGHRS, CDR2 YFSETQ, per germline. CDR3 protein: CASSLSGPTYEQYF. The DNA for the CDR3 is TGCGCCAGCAGCTTAAGCGGGCCGACCTACGAGCAGTACTTC.

This clone turned up a few times. V usage is TRBV7-9 and J usage is TRBJ2-5, with no clear D. The CDR3 is 14 residues long. CDR1 SEHNR and CDR2 FQNEAQ come from the germline V gene (reference sequence). V lost 1 base and J 1 base, leaving 7 bases between the germline ends. Here the CDR3 reads CASSLGGFQETQYF. The DNA for the CDR3 is TGTGCCAGCAGCTTAGGAGGCTTCCAAGAGACCCAGTACTTC.

This sequence joins TRBV6-5 and TRBJ2-7; TRBD1 is a possible D gene (5 bases). With 6 bases removed from V and 4 bases from J, the gap between germline ends came to 13 bases. This CDR3 comprises 13 residues. Germline V lookup: CDR1 MNHEY, CDR2 SVGAGI. CDR3 region: CASRDLDRYEQYF. The CDR3 DNA is TGTGCCAGCAGGGACCTAGACAGATACGAGCAGTACTTC.

This clone is a singleton in its sample. The chain combines TRBV11-3 with TRBJ1-5; tentatively, D is TRBD1 (5 bases). Between the trimmed V and J ends, which lost 3 bases and 0 bases, there was a span of 12 bases. Germline CDR1 SGHNT, CDR2 YENEEA. CDR3 size: 16 residues. As DNA, the CDR3 is TGTGCCAGCAGCTTGGCGGGAAGGGGTAGCAATCAGCCCCAGCATTTT. As protein: CASSLAGRGSNQPQHF.

This chain joins TRBV15 and TRBJ1-1; 10 bases match TRBD1. CDR3 size: 16 residues. The V gene end was trimmed by 3 bases and the J gene end by 1 base; junction bases not matched to a gene: 5. The germline V gene has CDR1 LNHNV and CDR2 YYDKDF (reference sequence). CDR3 coding DNA: TGTGCCACCAGCAGGGCTCGGGACAGGGGGAACACTGAAGCTTTCTTT. Its protein product is CATSRARDRGNTEAFF.

J is TRBJ2-1 and V is TRBV4-1; 7 nucleotides match TRBD2. CDR1 MGHRA and CDR2 YSYEKL come from the germline V gene. V lost 8 bases, J lost 6 bases, and 10 bases stayed unmatched. The CDR3 runs 14 residues. CDR3 region: CASSSRGDFNEQFF. For the CDR3, the DNA is TGCGCCAGCTCTTCTCGGGGGGACTTCAATGAGCAGTTCTTC.

This clone was seen once. The V gene is TRBV15, the J gene TRBJ2-1; 11 nucleotides agree with TRBD2. This CDR3 contains 16 residues. J lost 7 bases, V lost 5 bases, and 10 bases had no gene match. Germline V gene lookup returns CDR1 LNHNV and CDR2 YYDKDF (reference sequence). The CDR3 DNA sequence: TGTGCCACCAGCCCCCTAACTAGCGGGAGCTCTAATGAGCAGTTCTTC. Its translation is CATSPLTSGSSNEQFF.

This chain uses TRBV12-5 with TRBJ2-7; D is possibly TRBD1 (5 bases). In germline, CDR1 is LGHNT, CDR2 FRNRAP. Trimming pared 2 bases from V and 4 bases from J, leaving 15 bases between. The CDR3 totals 15 residues. As DNA, the CDR3 is TGTGCTAGTGGTTTGAAAGACAGATCTTATTACGAGCAGTACTTC. Translating it yields CASGLKDRSYYEQYF.

The chain recombines TRBV7-6 with TRBJ2-1; a weak D match, TRBD1 (5 bases). Germline CDR1 and CDR2: SGHVS and FNYEAQ. CDR3 length equals 14 residues. Trimming stripped 0 bases from V and 9 bases from J, with 12 bases between. CDR3 residues: CASSLADQRGEQFF. In nucleotides, the CDR3 is TGTGCCAGCAGCTTAGCTGACCAAAGGGGTGAGCAGTTCTTC.

This clone was seen ten or more times. The chain carries TRBV4-3 and TRBJ2-3, with 9 bases that match TRBD2. V dropped 2 bases and J dropped 4; count of bases not matched to a gene: 7. From germline, CDR1 is LGHNA and CDR2 YSLEER. The CDR3 extends over 16 amino acids. CDR3 DNA: TGCGCCAGCAGCCAAAGCTTTGCGGGGGGGGCAGATACGCAGTATTTT. This codes for CASSQSFAGGADTQYF.

The chain combines TRBV19 with TRBJ2-1, with TRBD1 identical over 7 bases. Germline CDR1 is LNHDA and CDR2 is SQIVND (reference sequence). CDR3 length: 14 amino acids. After removal of 5 bases from V and 6 bases from J, the junction contained 7 bases not matched to a gene. The CDR3 DNA reads TGTGCCAGTAGTGTCGACAGGGATCGCAATGAGCAGTTCTTC. Its translation is CASSVDRDRNEQFF.

The chain carries TRBV19 and TRBJ1-5; a possible D gene is TRBD1 (5 bases). The V end lost 3 bases, the J end lost 7 bases, and 13 bases lay between the germline ends. This CDR3 has 14 amino acids. CDR1 is LNHDA and CDR2 is SQIVND in the germline V gene (reference sequence). DNA for the CDR3: TGTGCCAGTAGTATTGGTCAGGGCCGGCAGCCCCAGCATTTT. Protein sequence: CASSIGQGRQPQHF.

V is TRBV2 and J is TRBJ2-1; the match to TRBD1 covers 7 bases. The CDR3 runs 13 residues. In germline, CDR1 is SNHLY, CDR2 FYNNEI. J gave up 5 bases and V 5 bases, and 3 bases lay outside the gene matches. The DNA for the CDR3 is TGTGCCAGCAGTAAAGACAGGGACAATGAGCAGTTCTTC. Translated, it gives CASSKDRDNEQFF.

This clone appeared a single time. The chain employs TRBV5-4 and TRBJ1-3, with D possibly matching TRBD1 (5 bases). The CDR3 loop spans 16 amino acids. V lost 0 bases and J lost 0, with 10 bases in between. The V gene's germline CDR1 is SGHNT and CDR2 YYREEE (reference sequence). The CDR3 here is CASSLDGASSGNTIYF. DNA for the CDR3: TGTGCCAGCAGCTTGGATGGGGCCAGCTCTGGAAACACCATATATTTT. Based on the CDR3 plus reference TRBV5-4 and TRBJ1-3, the full variable domain is ETGVTQSPTHLIKTRGQQVTLRCSSQSGHNTVSWYQQALGQGPQFIFQYYREEENGRGNFPPRFSGLQFPNYSSELNVNALELDDSALYLCASSLDGASSGNTIYFGEGSWLTVV.

This chain uses TRBV19 with TRBJ2-5, with 7 bases that match TRBD1. The J call is uncertain, as TRBJ2-7 better fits the DNA end. The length of the CDR3 is 14 residues. CDR1 LNHDA and CDR2 SQIVND come from the germline V gene (reference sequence). CDR3 in amino acids: CASSTPGQHYEQYF. In DNA form, the CDR3 reads TGTGCCAGTTCGACCCCGGGACAGCACTACGAGCAGTACTTC.

The chain links TRBV4-1 to TRBJ2-7; possibly TRBD2 for D (5 bases). Germline lookup yields CDR1 MGHRA and CDR2 YSYEKL. The V and J ends lost 0 bases and 1 base respectively, with 10 bases between them. This CDR3 has 15 amino acids. As DNA, the CDR3 is TGCGCCAGCAGCCAAGATGATGAGGGATCCTACGAGCAGTACTTC. Translating gives CASSQDDEGSYEQYF.